Below are 27 T cell receptor beta chains sequenced from a single sample in a study of blood T cell repertoires in COVID-19. Repertoires were generated with immunoSEQ multiplex PCR, while TCRdb's copy carries only in-frame clones and drops some. The sample holds about 340,000 clones, approximately 82% seen once. The material sequenced was peripheral blood. These TCRs come from a man aged 30 to 39 with active or convalescent COVID-19.

The rearrangement joins TRBV28 to TRBJ2-3; 12 positions match TRBD2. The CDR3 runs to 17 residues. V lost 7 bases and J lost 4; bases outside the gene matches: 12. Germline-derived CDR1 and CDR2 are MDHEN and SYDVKM. As DNA, the CDR3 is TGTGCCAGCACCTGGGGGCTAGCGGGAGGGGGTGCAGATACGCAGTATTTT. This sequence encodes CASTWGLAGGGADTQYF.

V usage is TRBV6-2 or TRBV6-3 and J usage is TRBJ2-3, with TRBD2 as a possible D gene (7 bases). The germline V gene has CDR1 MNHEY and CDR2 SVGEGT. This CDR3 spans 15 amino acids. Trimming removed 0 bases from V and 3 bases from J, with 10 bases in between. The CDR3 reads CASSYSGGPTDTQYF. The CDR3 DNA follows: TGTGCCAGCAGTTACTCCGGGGGGCCGACAGATACGCAGTATTTT.

This chain links TRBV7-3 with TRBJ1-6, with TRBD1 identical over 7 bases. This CDR3 has 14 residues. From germline, CDR1 is SGHTA and CDR2 FQGTGA. The J segment lost 9 bases and the V segment lost 5 bases, leaving 7 bases of the junction unmatched. The CDR3 region is CASSQRQGSSPLHF. CDR3 DNA sequence: TGTGCCAGCAGCCAGAGACAGGGAAGTTCACCCCTCCACTTT.

This clone was observed a single time. The J gene is TRBJ2-1, the V gene TRBV4-1; D is possibly TRBD2 (6 bases). V dropped 1 base and J dropped 15 bases, with 31 bases sitting between them. Germline loops: CDR1 MGHRA, CDR2 YSYEKL. This CDR3 region has 18 residues. The CDR3: CASSQVPPPGLPGITPFF. DNA of the CDR3: TGCGCCAGCAGCCAAGTACCCCCCCCGGGACTCCCCGGGATAACACCGTTCTTC.

This clone was recorded only once. This chain links TRBV2 with TRBJ2-5; no firm D call. CDR1 is SNHLY and CDR2 is FYNNEI in the germline V gene. V lost 2 bases and J lost 1, with 8 bases in between. The CDR3 has 14 residues. CDR3 region: CASSESVLQETQYF. CDR3 nucleotide sequence: TGTGCCAGCAGTGAATCCGTACTCCAAGAGACCCAGTACTTC.

The chain employs TRBV29-1 and TRBJ1-1; possible D gene TRBD1, 5 bases. The germline V gene has CDR1 SQVTM and CDR2 ANQGSEA. Trimming left V 6 bases short and J 1 base short, with 9 bases between. The CDR3 has 12 amino acids. This CDR3 reads CSVGQANTEAFF. The CDR3 coding sequence is TGCAGCGTCGGACAAGCGAACACTGAAGCTTTCTTT.

CDR3 bases: TGTGCCACCAGCAGAGGGGAGAATGAGCAGTTCTTC. It encodes CATSRGENEQFF. The chain carries TRBV15 and TRBJ2-1; possibly TRBD2 for D (5 bases). V was pared by 1 base and J by 7 bases, with 5 bases between. In germline, CDR1 is LNHNV, CDR2 YYDKDF (reference sequence). The CDR3 covers 12 residues.

In its sample, this clone was seen once. The gene calls are TRBV9 and TRBJ2-1; tentatively, D is TRBD1 (6 bases). CDR1 and CDR2 (germline): SGDLS, YYNGEE. This CDR3 contains 14 residues. Trimming shortened V by 3 bases and J by 8 bases, and 15 bases separated the two germline ends. CDR3 residues: CASSAMTGVDEQFF. The DNA for the CDR3 is TGTGCCAGCAGCGCCATGACAGGAGTTGATGAGCAGTTCTTC.

V and J are TRBV1 and TRBJ2-5; the listed D gene, TRBD2, was not tested against the DNA. TRBV1 is a pseudogene locus. The CDR3 is made up of 17 amino acids. The CDR3 here is CTSSHRLAGPWWETQYF. The CDR3 nucleotides are TGCACCAGCAGCCACAGACTAGCGGGACCATGGTGGGAGACCCAGTACTTC.

The chain combines TRBV28 with TRBJ1-2; no clear D. Trimming left V 3 bases short and J 2 bases short, with 7 bases between. CDR3 length: 13 amino acids. Germline CDR1 MDHEN, CDR2 SYDVKM. Written as DNA, the CDR3 is TGTGCCAGCAGTTTCCCAACAAACTATGGCTACACCTTC. It specifies CASSFPTNYGYTF.

This clone was seen a single time. The chain uses TRBV29-1 and TRBJ2-3, with unresolved D. The ends were cut back, 6 bases at V and 3 bases at J, with 4 bases in the middle. CDR1 and CDR2 from the germline V gene are SQVTM and ANQGSEA. The CDR3 length is 10 residues. The CDR3 is CSVGTDTQYF. The DNA for the CDR3 is TGCAGCGTCGGGACAGATACGCAGTATTTT.

This chain links TRBV7-9 with TRBJ2-1; 9 bases align to TRBD2. Germline loops: CDR1 SEHNR, CDR2 FQNEAQ (reference sequence). J was trimmed by 8 bases and V by 3 bases; bases with no gene match: 8. CDR3 length: 15 residues. This CDR3 reads CASSLGLAGVHEQFF. In DNA form, the CDR3 reads TGTGCCAGCAGCTTGGGACTAGCTGGGGTCCATGAGCAGTTCTTC.

This rearrangement joins TRBV9 to TRBJ1-1; D perhaps matches TRBD1 (6 bases). The germline gives CDR1 SGDLS, CDR2 YYNGEE. Trimming left V 5 bases short and J 3 bases short, with 11 bases between. The CDR3 has 13 residues. The CDR3 region is CASSPGDDTEAFF. CDR3 sequence (DNA): TGTGCCAGCAGTCCAGGGGACGACACTGAAGCTTTCTTT.

This clone was found a few times. The chain carries TRBV30 and TRBJ2-1, with a tentative D call TRBD1 (5 bases). The CDR3 is made up of 13 amino acids. Trimming removed 2 bases at V and 7 bases at J, with 12 bases between. Germline-derived CDR1 and CDR2 are GTSNPN and SVGIG (reference sequence). DNA of the CDR3: TGTGCCTGGAGTTTTTCCCAGGGAAATGAGCAGTTCTTC. This codes for CAWSFSQGNEQFF.

The V call is TRBV11-2, the J call TRBJ1-4; 9 positions agree with TRBD1. The CDR3 extends over 15 amino acids. The germline V gene has CDR1 SGHAT and CDR2 FQNNGV. V lost 4 bases to trimming and J lost 9 bases; unmatched junction nucleotides: 9. CDR3 residues: CASSYDSGQGQKLFF. The CDR3 nucleotides read TGTGCCAGCAGCTACGATTCGGGACAGGGCCAAAAACTGTTTTTT.

The chain is built from TRBV18 and TRBJ1-1; TRBD1 might be the D (5 bases). V was cut by 4 bases and J by 7 bases, with 13 bases left in between. This CDR3 has 13 amino acids. CDR1 is KGHSH, CDR2 LQKENI, per germline. For the CDR3, the DNA is TGTGCCAGCTCACTTCAGGGCCGCGGTGAAGCTTTCTTT. Its protein is CASSLQGRGEAFF. Complete variable domain (other parts from reference TRBV18 and TRBJ1-1): NAGVMQNPRHLVRRRGQEARLRCSPMKGHSHVYWYRQLPEEGLKFMVYLQKENIIDESGMPKERFSAEFPKEGPSILRIQQVVRGDSAAYFCASSLQGRGEAFFGQGTRLTVV.

The chain couples TRBV12-3 or TRBV12-4 to TRBJ2-3; TRBD1 agrees at 7 bases. There are 12 residues in the CDR3. The trim removed 10 bases at V and 12 bases at J, leaving 13 bases unmatched. CDR3: CATTSTGSSQYF. The CDR3 region has the DNA TGTGCCACCACCTCGACAGGGAGTTCCCAGTATTTT.

This clone was detected only once. This CDR3 is CASRVLAGGPKFF. The CDR3 region has the DNA TGTGCCAGCAGGGTACTAGCGGGGGGACCAAAGTTCTTC. The genes are TRBV6-5 and TRBJ2-1, with TRBD2 matching 12 bases. This CDR3 is built from 13 residues. The V segment lost 6 bases and the J segment 14 bases; nucleotides outside the gene matches: 8. Germline V lookup: CDR1 MNHEY, CDR2 SVGAGI.

The rearrangement links TRBV4-2 to TRBJ2-3; perhaps TRBD2 as D (5 bases). The CDR3 covers 14 residues. Germline values: CDR1 LGHNA, CDR2 YNFKEQ. Trimming took off 0 bases at V and 8 bases at J, with 12 bases between the two ends. The CDR3 bases are TGTGCCAGCAGCCAAGAGGAACTAGTCGGTACGCAGTATTTT. Protein product: CASSQEELVGTQYF.

The chain uses TRBV4-2 and TRBJ2-2; 7 bases fit TRBD1. Per germline, CDR1 LGHNA and CDR2 YNFKEQ. This CDR3 has 13 residues. Germline trimming cut 5 bases from V and 6 bases from J; bases unmatched to any gene: 3. CDR3 region: CASSRTGSGELFF. CDR3 nucleotide sequence: TGTGCCAGCAGCAGGACAGGTTCCGGGGAGCTGTTTTTT.

This clone was seen only once. This chain uses TRBV6-4 with TRBJ2-1; 9 bases map to TRBD2. Losses at the gene ends were 4 bases for V and 0 bases for J; bases not matched to a gene: 1. The CDR3 totals 15 residues. CDR1 MRHNA and CDR2 SNTAGT come from the germline V gene. DNA of the CDR3: TGTGCCAGCAGTGTGCGGGGGGGCTCCTACAATGAGCAGTTCTTC. The encoded protein is CASSVRGGSYNEQFF.

The rearrangement links TRBV4-3 to TRBJ2-3; 8 bases fit TRBD1. V lost 2 bases to trimming and J lost 7 bases; unmatched junction nucleotides: 8. Germline V gives CDR1 LGHNA, CDR2 YSLEER. This CDR3 is built from 15 residues. The CDR3 coding sequence is TGCGCCAGCAGCCAAAGGTGGCAGGGGGCAAATACGCAGTATTTT. It codes for CASSQRWQGANTQYF.

V is TRBV4-1 and J is TRBJ1-1; D is ambiguous. The CDR3 loop spans 15 amino acids. V was shortened by 2 bases and J by 1 base, with 11 bases between the two germline ends. CDR1 is MGHRA, CDR2 YSYEKL, per germline. Here the CDR3 DNA reads TGCGCCAGCAGCCAATTCGGTACCGCGAACACTGAAGCTTTCTTT. Translation gives CASSQFGTANTEAFF.

The CDR3 DNA follows: TGTGCCACCGGGGGACTAGCGGATTACAATGAGCAGTTCTTC. It yields the protein CATGGLADYNEQFF. V and J are TRBV28 and TRBJ2-1; TRBD2 matches 11 bases. Trimming cost V 10 bases and J 4 bases; bases outside gene matches: 6. Germline loops: CDR1 MDHEN, CDR2 SYDVKM. The CDR3 length is 14 residues.

This chain connects TRBV14 to TRBJ2-1; 7 nucleotides agree with TRBD1. CDR3 length: 14 amino acids. Looked up from germline, CDR1 is SGHDN and CDR2 is FVKESK. The V segment lost 1 base and the J segment 5 bases; nucleotides outside the gene matches: 2. CDR3 DNA sequence: TGTGCCAGCAGCCAAGGACAGGGAGACAATGAGCAGTTCTTC. Its protein is CASSQGQGDNEQFF.

The chain carries TRBV27 and TRBJ2-1; 8 nucleotides align to TRBD1. The CDR3 is 18 residues long. Trimming took 6 bases from V and 0 from J; bases not matched to a gene: 13. Germline values: CDR1 MNHEY, CDR2 SMNVEV (reference sequence). The CDR3 protein is CASSGQGAGAFSYNEQFF. The CDR3 region has the DNA TGTGCCAGCAGCGGACAGGGAGCGGGCGCTTTCTCCTACAATGAGCAGTTCTTC.

This rearrangement joins TRBV6-2 or TRBV6-3 to TRBJ2-1; a weak D match, TRBD2 (6 bases). The CDR3 has 15 amino acids. Germline lookup yields CDR1 MNHEY and CDR2 SVGEGT. The V and J ends lost 6 bases and 2 bases respectively, with 14 bases between them. CDR3 DNA: TGTGCCAGCAGCCTGGGACTGACGACCTACAATGAGCAGTTCTTC. It translates to CASSLGLTTYNEQFF.